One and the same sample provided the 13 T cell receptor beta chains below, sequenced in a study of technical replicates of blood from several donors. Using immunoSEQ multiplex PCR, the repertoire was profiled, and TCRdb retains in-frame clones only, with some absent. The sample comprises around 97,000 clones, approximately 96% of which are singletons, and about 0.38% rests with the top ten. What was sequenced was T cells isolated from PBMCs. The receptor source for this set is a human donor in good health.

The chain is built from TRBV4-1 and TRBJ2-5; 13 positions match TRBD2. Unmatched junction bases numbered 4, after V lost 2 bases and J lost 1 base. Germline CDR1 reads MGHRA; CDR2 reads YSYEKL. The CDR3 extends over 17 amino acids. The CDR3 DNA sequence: TGCGCCAGCAGCCAACGTGGACTAGCGGGGGTCCAAGAGACCCAGTACTTC. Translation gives CASSQRGLAGVQETQYF.

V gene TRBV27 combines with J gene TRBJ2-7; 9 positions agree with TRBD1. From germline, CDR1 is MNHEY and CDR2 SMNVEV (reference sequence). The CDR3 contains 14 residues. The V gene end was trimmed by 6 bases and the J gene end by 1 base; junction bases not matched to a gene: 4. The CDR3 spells CASSQGQGSYEQYF. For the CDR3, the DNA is TGTGCCAGCAGCCAAGGACAGGGGTCCTACGAGCAGTACTTC.

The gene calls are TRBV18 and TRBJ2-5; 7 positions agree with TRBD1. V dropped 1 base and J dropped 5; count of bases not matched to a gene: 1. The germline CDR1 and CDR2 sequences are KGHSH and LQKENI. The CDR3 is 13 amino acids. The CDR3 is CASSPQGAETQYF. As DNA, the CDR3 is TGTGCCAGCTCACCACAGGGGGCTGAGACCCAGTACTTC.

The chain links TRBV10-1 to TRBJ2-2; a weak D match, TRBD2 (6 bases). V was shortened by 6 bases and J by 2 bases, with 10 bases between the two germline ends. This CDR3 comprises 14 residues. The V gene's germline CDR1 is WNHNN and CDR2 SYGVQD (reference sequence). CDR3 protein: CASRGGVNTGELFF. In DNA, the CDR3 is TGCGCCAGCAGAGGAGGGGTAAACACCGGGGAGCTGTTTTTT.

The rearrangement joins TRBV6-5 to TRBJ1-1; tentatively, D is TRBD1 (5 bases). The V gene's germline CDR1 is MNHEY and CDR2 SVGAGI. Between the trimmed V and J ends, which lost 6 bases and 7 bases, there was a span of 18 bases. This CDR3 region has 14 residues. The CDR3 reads CASSFTGDLFEAFF. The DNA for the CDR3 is TGTGCCAGCAGCTTCACGGGGGATCTCTTTGAAGCTTTCTTT.

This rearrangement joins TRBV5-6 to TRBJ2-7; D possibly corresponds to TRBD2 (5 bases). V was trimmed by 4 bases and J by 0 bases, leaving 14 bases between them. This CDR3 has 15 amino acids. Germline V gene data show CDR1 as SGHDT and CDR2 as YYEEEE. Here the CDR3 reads CASSPTRSSSYEQYF. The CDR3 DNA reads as TGTGCCAGCAGCCCCACTAGATCTAGCTCCTACGAGCAGTACTTC.

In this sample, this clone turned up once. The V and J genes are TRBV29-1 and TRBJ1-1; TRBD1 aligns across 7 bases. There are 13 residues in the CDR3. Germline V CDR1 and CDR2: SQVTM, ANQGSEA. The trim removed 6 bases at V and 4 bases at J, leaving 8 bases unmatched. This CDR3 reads CSVDRVVGTEAFF. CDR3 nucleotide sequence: TGCAGCGTAGACAGGGTTGTGGGCACTGAAGCTTTCTTT.

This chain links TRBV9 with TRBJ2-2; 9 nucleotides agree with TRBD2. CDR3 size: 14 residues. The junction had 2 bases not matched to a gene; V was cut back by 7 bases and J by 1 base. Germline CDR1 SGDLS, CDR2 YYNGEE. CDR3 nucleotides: TGTGCCAGCCAAGCGGGAGGGAACACCGGGGAGCTGTTTTTT. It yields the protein CASQAGGNTGELFF.

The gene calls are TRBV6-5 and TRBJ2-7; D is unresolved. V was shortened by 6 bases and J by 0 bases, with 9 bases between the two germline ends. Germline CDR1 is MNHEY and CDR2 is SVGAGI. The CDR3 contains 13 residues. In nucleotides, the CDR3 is TGTGCCAGCAGACCCGACATCTCCTACGAGCAGTACTTC. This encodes CASRPDISYEQYF.

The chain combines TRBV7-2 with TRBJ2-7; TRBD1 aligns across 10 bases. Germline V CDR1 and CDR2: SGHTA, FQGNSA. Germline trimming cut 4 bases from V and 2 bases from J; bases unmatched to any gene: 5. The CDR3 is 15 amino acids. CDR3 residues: CASSSAGTGAYEQYF. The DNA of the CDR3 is TGTGCCAGCAGCTCTGCTGGGACAGGGGCCTACGAGCAGTACTTC.

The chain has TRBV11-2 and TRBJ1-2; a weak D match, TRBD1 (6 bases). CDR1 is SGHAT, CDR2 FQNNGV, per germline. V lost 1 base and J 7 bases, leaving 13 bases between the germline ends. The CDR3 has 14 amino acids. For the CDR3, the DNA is TGTGCCAGCAGCTTAGGGGGTCAGGGGCTTGGCTACACCTTC. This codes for CASSLGGQGLGYTF.

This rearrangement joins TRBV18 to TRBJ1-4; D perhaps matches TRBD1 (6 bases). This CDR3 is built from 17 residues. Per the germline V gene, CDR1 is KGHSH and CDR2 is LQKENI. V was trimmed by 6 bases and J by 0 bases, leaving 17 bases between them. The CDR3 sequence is CASSPFTGPATNEKLFF. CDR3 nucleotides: TGTGCCAGCTCGCCATTTACAGGGCCCGCAACTAATGAAAAACTGTTTTTT.

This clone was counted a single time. DNA for the CDR3: TGTGCCAGCAGCTCCGGACTAGCGGGGGGATACGAGCAGTACTTC. Translation gives CASSSGLAGGYEQYF. The chain combines TRBV11-2 with TRBJ2-7; 14 nucleotides line up with TRBD2. The J segment lost 4 bases and the V segment lost 4 bases, leaving 3 bases of the junction unmatched. The CDR3 is 15 amino acids. Germline V lookup: CDR1 SGHAT, CDR2 FQNNGV.